This T cell receptor (beta chain) was identified during a study of T cells in Graves' hyperthyroidism and ophthalmopathy. Whole-study context: Peripheral blood was drawn at first diagnosis, prior to all treatment. Whole-study findings and limits: Most expanded thyroid clonotypes above 0.001 also appeared in blood.

This clonotype was seen a handful of times. What it binds is unknown. Researchers took RNA transcripts and amplified the TCR beta CDR3 regions from them. With the HTBI primer set, the TCR CDR3 went through a first round of RT-PCR. Using its own MiXCR run on the multiplex PCR reads, TCRdb lists one record per CDR3 protein. The table lists around 700,000 distinct CDR3 sequences, under 20% of them singletons. With a duration under 2 months, the hyperthyroidism was newly diagnosed in patients aged 18 to 65. Diagnoses rested on clinical symptoms, serum thyroxine and TRAb, thyroid ultrasound and orbital computed tomography. This receptor was identified in a woman in her 50s with Graves' hyperthyroidism that later progressed to Graves' ophthalmopathy. Input material: blood.

DNA of the CDR3: TGCGCCAGCAGCTTGAGCGAAACAAGGACAGATAATGAAAAACTGTTTTTT. This translates into CASSLSETRTDNEKLFF. The chain couples TRBV5-1 to TRBJ1-4, with D possibly TRBD1 on 6 matching bases. V was pared by 1 base and J by 4 bases, with 17 bases between. This CDR3 spans 17 amino acids. The germline CDR1 and CDR2 sequences are SGHRS and YFSETQ. The entire variable domain, with the rest obtained from reference TRBV5-1 and TRBJ1-4, is as follows: KAGVTQTPRYLIKTRGQQVTLSCSPISGHRSVSWYQQTPGQGLQFLFEYFSETQRNKGNFPGRFSGRQFSNSRSEMNVSTLELGDSALYLCASSLSETRTDNEKLFFGSGTQLSVL.